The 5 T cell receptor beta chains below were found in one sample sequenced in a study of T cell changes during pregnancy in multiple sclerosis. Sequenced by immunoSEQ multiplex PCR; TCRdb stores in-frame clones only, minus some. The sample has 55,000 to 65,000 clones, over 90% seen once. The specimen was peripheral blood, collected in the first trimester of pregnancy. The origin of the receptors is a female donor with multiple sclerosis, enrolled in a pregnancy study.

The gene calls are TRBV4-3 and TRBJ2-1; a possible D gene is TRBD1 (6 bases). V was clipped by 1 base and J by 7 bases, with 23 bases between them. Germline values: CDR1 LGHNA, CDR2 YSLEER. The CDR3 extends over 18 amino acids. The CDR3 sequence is CASSQGYPTGSLRNEQFF. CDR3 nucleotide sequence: TGCGCCAGCAGCCAAGGGTACCCGACAGGTAGTCTGAGGAATGAGCAGTTCTTC.

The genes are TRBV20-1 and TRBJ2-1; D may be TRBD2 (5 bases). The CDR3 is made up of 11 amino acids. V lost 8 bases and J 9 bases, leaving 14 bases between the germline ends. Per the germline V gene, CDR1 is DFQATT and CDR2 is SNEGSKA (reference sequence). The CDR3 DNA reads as TGCAGTCCTACGGGGTACGGTGAGCAGTTCTTC. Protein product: CSPTGYGEQFF.

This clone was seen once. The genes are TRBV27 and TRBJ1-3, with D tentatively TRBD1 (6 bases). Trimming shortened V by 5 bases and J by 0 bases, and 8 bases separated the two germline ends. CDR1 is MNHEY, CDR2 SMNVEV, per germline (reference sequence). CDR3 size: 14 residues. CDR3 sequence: CASSTGSSGNTIYF. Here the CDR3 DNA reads TGTGCCAGCAGTACAGGGAGCTCTGGAAACACCATATATTTT.

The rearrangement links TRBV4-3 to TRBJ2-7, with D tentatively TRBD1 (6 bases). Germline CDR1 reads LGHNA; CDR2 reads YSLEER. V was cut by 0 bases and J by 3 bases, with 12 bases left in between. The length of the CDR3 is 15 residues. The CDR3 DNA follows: TGCGCCAGCAGCCAAGATAACAGGGAATACTACGAGCAGTACTTC. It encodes CASSQDNREYYEQYF.

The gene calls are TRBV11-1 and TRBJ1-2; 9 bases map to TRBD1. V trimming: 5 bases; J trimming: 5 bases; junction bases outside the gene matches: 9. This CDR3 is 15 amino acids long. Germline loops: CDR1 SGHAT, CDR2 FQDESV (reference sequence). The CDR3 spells CASSPGTGLRYGYTF. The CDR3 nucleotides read TGTGCCAGCAGCCCCGGGACAGGGCTACGATATGGCTACACCTTC.